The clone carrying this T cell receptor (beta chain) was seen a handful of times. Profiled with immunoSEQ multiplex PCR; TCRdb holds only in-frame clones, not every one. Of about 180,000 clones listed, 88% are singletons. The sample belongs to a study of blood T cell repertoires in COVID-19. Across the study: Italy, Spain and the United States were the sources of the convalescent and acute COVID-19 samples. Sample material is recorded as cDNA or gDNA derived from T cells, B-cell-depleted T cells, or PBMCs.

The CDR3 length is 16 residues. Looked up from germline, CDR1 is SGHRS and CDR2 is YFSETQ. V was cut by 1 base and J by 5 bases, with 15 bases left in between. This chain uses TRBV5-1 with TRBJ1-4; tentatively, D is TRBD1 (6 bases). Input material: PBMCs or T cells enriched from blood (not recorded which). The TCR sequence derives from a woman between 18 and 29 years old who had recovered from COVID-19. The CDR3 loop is CASSLSGGRDNEKLFF. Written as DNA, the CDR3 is TGCGCCAGCAGCTTGAGTGGGGGCAGGGACAATGAAAAACTGTTTTTT.